This passage covers 10 T cell receptor beta chains from one sample sequenced in a study of blood T cells in healthy people across ages. Together with a sample-barcoded 5' primer, a J-beta primer mix was included in a second PCR lasting roughly 6 to 12 cycles. A single record per CDR3 protein comes from TCRdb applying MiXCR to the 5' RACE reads. Among roughly 700,000 distinct CDR3 sequences listed, roughly 25% were seen once. The sample also formed part of further work on T cells of mothers and their children.

Sequencing was carried out using blood. Receptors were obtained from a boy between 5 and 17 years old in good health.

Only a few counts were recorded for this clonotype. The V call is TRBV29-1, the J call TRBJ2-2, with D unresolved. Germline CDR1 is SQVTM and CDR2 is ANQGSEA. This CDR3 spans 13 amino acids. V gave up 4 bases and J gave up 3 bases, with 9 bases separating them. This chain's CDR3 is CSVATKYTGELFF. In DNA form, the CDR3 reads TGCAGCGTTGCGACAAAATACACCGGGGAGCTGTTTTTT.

This clonotype appeared a few times. The gene calls are TRBV7-3 and TRBJ2-3; 7 bases match TRBD1. V lost 6 bases to trimming and J lost 4 bases; unmatched junction nucleotides: 4. CDR3 length equals 13 residues. Germline V gives CDR1 SGHTA, CDR2 FQGTGA. Here the CDR3 reads CASRPTGADTQYF. As DNA, the CDR3 is TGTGCCAGCAGACCCACAGGGGCAGATACGCAGTATTTT.

This clonotype was seen repeatedly, ten times or more. This chain joins TRBV6-1 and TRBJ1-1; D call uncertain. Trimming shortened V by 4 bases and J by 1 base, and 7 bases separated the two germline ends. CDR1 and CDR2 from the germline V gene are MNHNS and SASEGT. This CDR3 region has 13 residues. Here the CDR3 DNA reads TGTGCCAGCAGTGCTCTAAGGAACACTGAAGCTTTCTTT. It is translated as CASSALRNTEAFF.

The chain couples TRBV5-1 to TRBJ1-2; 9 bases agree with TRBD1. This CDR3 spans 15 amino acids. With 4 bases clipped from V and 3 bases from J, the junction kept 7 bases outside the gene matches. Germline values: CDR1 SGHRS, CDR2 YFSETQ. CDR3 amino acids: CASSATGGADYGYTF. Written as DNA, the CDR3 is TGCGCCAGCAGCGCCACAGGGGGCGCGGACTATGGCTACACCTTC.

This clonotype was counted only a few times. The J gene is TRBJ2-5, the V gene TRBV11-2; D uncertain. CDR1 SGHAT and CDR2 FQNNGV come from the germline V gene. V dropped 1 base and J dropped 7 bases, with 13 bases sitting between them. The CDR3 loop spans 14 amino acids. CDR3 sequence: CASSLVGLSRTQYF. The CDR3 DNA reads TGTGCCAGCAGCTTAGTTGGCCTCAGCAGGACCCAGTACTTC. Full variable domain (rest looked up from reference TRBV11-2 and TRBJ2-5): EAGVAQSPRYKIIEKRQSVAFWCNPISGHATLYWYQQILGQGPKLLIQFQNNGVVDDSQLPKDRFSAERLKGVDSTLKIQPAKLEDSAVYLCASSLVGLSRTQYFGPGTRLLVL.

This clonotype has only a few counts. This chain uses TRBV4-1 with TRBJ1-1; 9 nucleotides match TRBD1. The CDR3 extends over 15 amino acids. Germline V gene data show CDR1 as MGHRA and CDR2 as YSYEKL. J gave up 8 bases and V 3 bases, and 10 bases lay outside the gene matches. This chain's CDR3 is CASSHPSGQGREAFF. The CDR3 DNA reads as TGCGCCAGCAGCCATCCCTCGGGACAGGGTCGAGAAGCTTTCTTT.

The chain's CDR3 is CASSTDPGTGNTIYF. The CDR3 nucleotides read TGCGCCAGCAGCACCGACCCAGGGACGGGAAACACCATATATTTT. This chain connects TRBV4-3 to TRBJ1-3; D may be TRBD1 (5 bases). Germline V lookup: CDR1 LGHNA, CDR2 YSLEER. V shed 5 bases and J shed 4 bases, with 15 bases lying between them. This CDR3 is built from 15 residues.

This rearrangement joins TRBV28 to TRBJ2-1, with D maybe TRBD1 (5 bases). Trimming left V 6 bases short and J 7 bases short, with 10 bases between. The CDR3 extends over 12 amino acids. Germline CDR1 reads MDHEN; CDR2 reads SYDVKM. The DNA of the CDR3 is TGTGCCAGCAGCCCGACAGCAAATGAGCAGTTCTTC. Residues: CASSPTANEQFF.

This clonotype turned up a few times. A junction boundary mismatches the germline segment, possibly from a read error. The chain couples TRBV7-9 to TRBJ2-5, with 9 bases lining up with TRBD1. From germline, CDR1 is SEHNR and CDR2 FQNEAQ (reference sequence). CDR3 length: 14 residues. The DNA for the CDR3 is TGTGCCAGCAGCCGACAGGGGGTTCAAGAGACCCAGTGCTTC. Amino acid sequence: CASSRQGVQETQCF.

The J gene is TRBJ1-1, the V gene TRBV7-2; 8 bases map to TRBD1. The V gene end was trimmed by 2 bases and the J gene end by 3 bases; junction bases not matched to a gene: 5. Germline loops: CDR1 SGHTA, CDR2 FQGNSA. The CDR3 contains 15 residues. This CDR3 is CASSLQGAIYTEAFF. DNA of the CDR3: TGTGCCAGCAGCTTACAGGGGGCGATCTACACTGAAGCTTTCTTT.